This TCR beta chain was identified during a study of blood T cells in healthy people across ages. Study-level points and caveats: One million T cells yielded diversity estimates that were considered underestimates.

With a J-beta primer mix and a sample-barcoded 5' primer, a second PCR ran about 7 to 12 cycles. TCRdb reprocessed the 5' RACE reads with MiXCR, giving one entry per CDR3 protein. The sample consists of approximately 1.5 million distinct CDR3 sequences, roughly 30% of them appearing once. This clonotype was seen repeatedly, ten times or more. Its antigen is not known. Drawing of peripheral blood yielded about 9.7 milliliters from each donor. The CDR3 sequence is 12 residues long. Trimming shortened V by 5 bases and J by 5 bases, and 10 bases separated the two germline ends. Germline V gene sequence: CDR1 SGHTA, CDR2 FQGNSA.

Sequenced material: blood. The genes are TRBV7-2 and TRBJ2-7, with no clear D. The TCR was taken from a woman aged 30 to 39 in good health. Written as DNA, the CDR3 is TGTGCCAGCAGCCCAGAAGGAGACGAGCAGTACTTC. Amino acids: CASSPEGDEQYF.